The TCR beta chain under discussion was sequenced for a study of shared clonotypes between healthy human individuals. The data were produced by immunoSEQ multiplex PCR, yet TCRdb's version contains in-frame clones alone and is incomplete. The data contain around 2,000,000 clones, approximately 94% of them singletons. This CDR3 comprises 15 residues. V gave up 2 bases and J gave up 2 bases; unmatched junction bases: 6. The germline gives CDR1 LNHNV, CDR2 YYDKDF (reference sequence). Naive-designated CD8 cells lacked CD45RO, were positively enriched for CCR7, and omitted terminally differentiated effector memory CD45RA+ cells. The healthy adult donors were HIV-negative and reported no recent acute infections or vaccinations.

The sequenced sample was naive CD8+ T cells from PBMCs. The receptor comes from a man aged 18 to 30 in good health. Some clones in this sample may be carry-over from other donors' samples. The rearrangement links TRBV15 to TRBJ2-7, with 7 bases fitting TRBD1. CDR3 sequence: CATSRISGGAYEQYF. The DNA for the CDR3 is TGTGCCACCAGCAGAATCTCAGGGGGAGCCTACGAGCAGTACTTC.